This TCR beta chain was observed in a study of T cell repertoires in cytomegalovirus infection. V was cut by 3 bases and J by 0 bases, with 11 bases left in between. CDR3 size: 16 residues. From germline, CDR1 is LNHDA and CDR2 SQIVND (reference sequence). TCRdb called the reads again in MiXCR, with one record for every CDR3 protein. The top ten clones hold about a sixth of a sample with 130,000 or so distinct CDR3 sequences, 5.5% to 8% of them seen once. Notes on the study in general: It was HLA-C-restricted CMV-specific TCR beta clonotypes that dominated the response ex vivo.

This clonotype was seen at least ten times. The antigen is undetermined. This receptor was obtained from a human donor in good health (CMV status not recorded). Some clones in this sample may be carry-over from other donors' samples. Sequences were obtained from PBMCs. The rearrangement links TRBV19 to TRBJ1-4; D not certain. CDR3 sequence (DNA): TGTGCCAGTAGTATCGAGGGATCGGCAACTAATGAAAAACTGTTTTTT. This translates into CASSIEGSATNEKLFF.